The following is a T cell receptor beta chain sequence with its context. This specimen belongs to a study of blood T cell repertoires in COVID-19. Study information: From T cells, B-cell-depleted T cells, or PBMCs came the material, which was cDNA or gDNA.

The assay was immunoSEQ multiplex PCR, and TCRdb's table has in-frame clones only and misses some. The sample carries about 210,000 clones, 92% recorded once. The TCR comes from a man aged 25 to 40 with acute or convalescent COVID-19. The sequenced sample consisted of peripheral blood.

The CDR3 nucleotides read TGCGCCAGCAGCCGACTAGCGGGGGGGCGGAGGTTCGGCACAGATACGCAGTATTTT. Its translation: CASSRLAGGRRFGTDTQYF. This chain joins TRBV5-1 and TRBJ2-3, with 14 bases fitting TRBD2. Germline V CDR1 and CDR2: SGHRS, YFSETQ. J gave up 1 base and V 4 bases, and 11 bases lay outside the gene matches. The CDR3 runs to 19 residues.